The rows below give T cell receptor beta chains drawn from one sample of a study of T cells of healthy individuals. TCRdb reprocessed the 5' RACE reads via MiXCR and lists one record per CDR3 protein. The sample holds around 90,000 distinct CDR3 sequences, about 4.8% seen once. The receptors were sampled from a female donor in good health. The conserved cysteine and the conserved F or W are not part of the CDR3 here. D genes are given only for firm matches. Only part of the rows carry a size: once, few, many, or a class if the clone is expanded.

.	few	TRBV5-6	TRBJ1-1	ASSRQSGGWDTEAF
.	many	TRBV29-1	TRBJ2-1	SVEDFKGGQYNEQF
.	.	TRBV12-3/TRBV12-4	TRBJ1-3	ASSPYPWGAGNTIY
TRBD1	many	TRBV7-9	TRBJ2-7	ASSLPTGQGIDEQY
.	many	TRBV14	TRBJ2-1	ASSPQGRGSYNEQF
.	.	TRBV27	TRBJ2-5	ASSLTSWSGTQY
.	many	TRBV4-1	TRBJ2-1	ASSQDLAGPIYNEQF
.	.	TRBV19	TRBJ1-5	ASSWLFQPQH
TRBD1	many	TRBV20-1	TRBJ2-2	SATGQGPGELF
.	many	TRBV29-1	TRBJ1-5	SVGGGTPSNQPQH
TRBD2	many	TRBV6-1	TRBJ2-3	ASVAGDSDTQY
TRBD2	medium-sized	TRBV7-2	TRBJ2-3	ASSQQAGWEGTDTQY
.	many	TRBV2	TRBJ2-7	ASSPDLIYEQY
TRBD1	many	TRBV15	TRBJ2-6	ATSLSTGYSRANVLT
.	many	TRBV6-2/TRBV6-3	TRBJ2-1	ASSYSMTGNEQF
TRBD2	many	TRBV7-9	TRBJ2-7	ASSLVVVLAGLQYEQY
TRBD1	.	TRBV11-3	TRBJ2-3	SSSSGTVRDTQY
.	many	TRBV14	TRBJ2-3	ASSQDSGSTDTQY
TRBD2	many	TRBV11-1	TRBJ2-7	ASSASGRYEQY
.	many	TRBV6-5	TRBJ2-3	ASSYSFRQPTDTQY
.	.	TRBV7-2	TRBJ1-4	ASSLEAPTTEKLF
.	few	TRBV28	TRBJ2-6	ASSIEANVLT
.	.	TRBV3-1	TRBJ2-3	ASSQVKGDTQY
.	many	TRBV7-2	TRBJ2-5	ASSRQRAQETQY
TRBD1	few	TRBV7-9	TRBJ1-2	ASSLVGTDNYGYT
.	few	TRBV6-1	TRBJ1-2	ASRFGRDYGYT
.	few	TRBV12-3/TRBV12-4	TRBJ1-4	ASSLYNEKLF
.	many	TRBV7-9	TRBJ2-7	ASSTLQGTASYEQY
.	many	TRBV7-2	TRBJ2-7	ASSLEDGGVFGYEQY
TRBD2	many	TRBV30	TRBJ2-3	AWSVGAGATDTQY
TRBD1	few	TRBV4-1	TRBJ1-2	ASSHPSGQGMRYGYT
TRBD1	few	TRBV6-5	TRBJ2-5	ASSYSGGGQAAETQY
TRBD1	many	TRBV7-9	TRBJ1-1	ASTLPTGGGDTEAF
.	many	TRBV6-2/TRBV6-3	TRBJ2-7	ASSPGTTNSYEQY
TRBD1	.	TRBV28	TRBJ2-1	ASSFLDRGAYNEQF
.	many	TRBV4-3	TRBJ1-1	ASSPGYEGYTEAF
TRBD2	few	TRBV3-1	TRBJ2-5	ASSNLAGVEQETQY
.	many	TRBV20-1	TRBJ2-1	SASPDRGEQF
.	many	TRBV29-1	TRBJ2-7	SVSVLYEQY
TRBD1	.	TRBV5-1	TRBJ2-7	ASSSDRGAYEQY
TRBD1	many	TRBV12-3/TRBV12-4	TRBJ1-6	ASSLTGGSASPLH
.	many	TRBV2	TRBJ2-5	ASRGDVFYTTLKETQY
.	few	TRBV7-2	TRBJ1-1	ASSLVGTRGTEAF
TRBD2	many	TRBV5-4	TRBJ2-3	ASSRISGTPSDTQY
.	many	TRBV6-2/TRBV6-3	TRBJ2-1	ATGPEQF
.	few	TRBV19	TRBJ1-1	ASSIGSGGTEAF
TRBD2	many	TRBV4-2	TRBJ2-5	ASSQGIAGEETQY
.	many	TRBV6-2/TRBV6-3	TRBJ1-1	ASSYLDWTTEAF
TRBD2	many	TRBV14	TRBJ2-7	ASSPTITPGLSYEQY
.	.	TRBV5-4	TRBJ1-2	ASSFSGYGYT